These T cell receptor beta chains were read from a single sample in a study of T cell responses to AZD1222 COVID-19 vaccine. TCRdb's table, derived via immunoSEQ multiplex PCR, lists solely in-frame clones and lacks some. The profile shows around 80,000 clones, 92% of them singletons. The starting material was peripheral blood, obtained 28 days after the second AZD1222 dose. Receptors originate from an adult who received the AZD1222 COVID-19 vaccine. Each CDR3 is given with its conserved first and last residue. D genes are given only for firm matches. Only some rows state a clone size, as once, few, many or a class for expanded clones.

length,V,J,D,size,CDR3,DNA
15,TRBV10-3,TRBJ1-1,.,.,CAIRTSDSLNTEAFF,TGTGCCATCAGGACTTCGGACAGTTTGAACACTGAAGCTTTCTTT
15,TRBV9,TRBJ1-2,TRBD1,.,CASSVAGQHHYGYTF,TGTGCCAGCAGCGTAGCGGGACAGCACCACTATGGCTACACCTTC
13,TRBV5-4,TRBJ2-7,.,once,CASSARGGYEQYF,TGTGCCAGCAGCGCGAGAGGCGGCTACGAGCAGTACTTC
14,TRBV15,TRBJ2-5,.,.,CATSSDSPQETQYF,TGTGCCACCAGCAGTGATAGTCCCCAAGAGACCCAGTACTTC
14,TRBV19,TRBJ2-3,.,.,CASSGGRVTDTQYF,TGTGCCAGTAGTGGAGGCAGGGTGACAGATACGCAGTATTTT
16,TRBV2,TRBJ1-2,TRBD1,.,CASKRDRTTFSYGYTF,TGTGCCAGCAAAAGGGACAGGACTACTTTCTCGTATGGCTACACCTTC
15,TRBV6-5,TRBJ2-7,TRBD2,.,CASSYLPAGDYEQYF,TGTGCCAGCAGTTACTTGCCAGCGGGAGACTACGAGCAGTACTTC
15,TRBV29-1,TRBJ2-1,TRBD2,.,CSVEDRGSGRAYWFF,TGCAGCGTTGAAGATCGGGGTAGCGGGAGGGCCTATTGGTTCTTC
16,TRBV4-2,TRBJ2-7,.,.,CASSPSRAGGGYEQYF,TGTGCCAGCAGCCCCTCCCGGGCCGGGGGCGGCTACGAGCAGTACTTC
14,TRBV4-1,TRBJ2-1,.,.,CASSQPLRSGEQFF,TGCGCCAGCAGCCAACCATTACGTAGCGGTGAGCAGTTCTTC
14,TRBV9,TRBJ1-1,.,.,CASSGVGGNTEAFF,TGTGCCAGCAGCGGGGTAGGTGGGAACACTGAAGCTTTCTTT
14,TRBV30,TRBJ1-5,.,.,CAWATRDLNQPQHF,TGTGCCTGGGCCACACGGGATCTCAATCAGCCCCAGCATTTT
16,TRBV28,TRBJ2-1,.,.,CASSLPPRPWGNEQFF,TGTGCCAGCAGTTTACCGCCCCGGCCCTGGGGCAATGAGCAGTTCTTC
14,TRBV11-2,TRBJ2-7,.,once,CASSSLRWGYEQYF,TGTGCCAGCAGCTCCCTCCGGTGGGGCTACGAGCAGTACTTC
15,TRBV7-9,TRBJ2-2,.,.,CASSPQMGPPGELFF,TGTGCCAGCAGCCCCCAAATGGGGCCGCCCGGGGAGCTGTTTTTT
15,TRBV19,TRBJ2-1,.,once,CASSIQPSSYNEQFF,TGTGCCAGTAGTATACAGCCGAGCTCCTACAATGAGCAGTTCTTC
15,TRBV24-1,TRBJ2-1,TRBD2,.,CATRAGTSGSYEQFF,TGTGCCACCAGGGCCGGCACTAGCGGGAGTTATGAGCAGTTCTTC
11,TRBV29-1,TRBJ1-1,.,.,CSGGGGLAAFF,TGCAGCGGTGGGGGTGGGCTGGCTGCTTTCTTT
15,TRBV30,TRBJ2-1,TRBD2,.,CAWKPGLADNNEQFF,TGTGCCTGGAAACCGGGACTAGCGGACAACAATGAGCAGTTCTTC
16,TRBV5-4,TRBJ1-5,TRBD1,few,CASSSWTGTSNQPQHF,TGTGCCAGCAGCTCGTGGACAGGGACTAGCAATCAGCCCCAGCATTTT
17,TRBV30,TRBJ1-5,.,.,CAWSEKELTPENQPQHF,TGTGCCTGGAGTGAAAAAGAGCTCACCCCCGAAAATCAGCCCCAGCATTTT
14,TRBV30,TRBJ1-2,.,.,CAWSVSGTPYGYTF,TGTGCCTGGAGTGTATCTGGAACCCCCTATGGCTACACCTTC